One and the same sample provided the 7 T cell receptor beta chains below, sequenced in a study of persistence of HIV-infected CD4 T cells. Sequencing used immunoSEQ version 4 in survey mode. TCRdb's table, derived via immunoSEQ multiplex PCR, lists solely in-frame clones and lacks some. The table includes tens of thousands of clones, around 67% detected once. Antigens for these TCRs are unknown. Overlapping HIV-1 Gag 15-mer peptides at approximately 0.91 ug per peptide per mL were used. Sorting of responding CD4+ T cells relied on upregulated CD40 ligand together with CD69. The sequencing here drew on CD4+ T cells sorted from PBMCs after roughly 19-hour stimulation, taken from a patient who received antiretroviral therapy. The receptor set was obtained from an adult man with HIV who was CMV-seropositive.

The chain recombines TRBV10-3 with TRBJ2-7; D remains ambiguous. V shed 3 bases and J shed 2 bases, with 5 bases lying between them. The CDR3 has 12 amino acids. From germline, CDR1 is ENHRY and CDR2 SYGVKD. CDR3 DNA sequence: TGTGCCATCAGTGATCAGACCTACGAGCAGTACTTC. Amino acids: CAISDQTYEQYF.

This chain links TRBV28 with TRBJ1-6; no reliable D call. The CDR3 has 15 amino acids. The germline V gene encodes CDR1 MDHEN and CDR2 SYDVKM. V was pared by 5 bases and J by 5 bases, with 13 bases between. The DNA for the CDR3 is TGTGCCAGCAGTCACACGACACTTAATAATTCACCCCTCCACTTT. Its protein is CASSHTTLNNSPLHF.

J is TRBJ2-3 and V is TRBV4-1; TRBD2 aligns across 8 bases. With 0 bases clipped from V and 5 bases from J, the junction kept 7 bases outside the gene matches. The CDR3 runs 16 residues. CDR1 is MGHRA, CDR2 YSYEKL, per germline. CDR3 coding DNA: TGCGCCAGCAGCCAAGAGAGACGGGGGGGCCAAGATACGCAGTATTTT. It codes for CASSQERRGGQDTQYF.

The J gene is TRBJ2-4, the V gene TRBV12-5; D is unresolved. Trimming shortened V by 7 bases and J by 11 bases, and 15 bases separated the two germline ends. The germline gives CDR1 LGHNT, CDR2 FRNRAP. The CDR3 contains 12 residues. The CDR3 is CASAANGMVQYF. The CDR3 coding sequence is TGTGCTAGTGCCGCAAATGGGATGGTTCAGTACTTC.

This sequence joins TRBV11-3 and TRBJ2-2; D call uncertain. The CDR3 has 13 residues. CDR1 is SGHNT, CDR2 YENEEA, per germline. The germline V and J ends were trimmed by 1 base and 5 bases, with 5 bases remaining between them. CDR3 amino acids: CASSLVRTGELFF. Written as DNA, the CDR3 is TGTGCCAGCAGCTTAGTCCGTACCGGGGAGCTGTTTTTT.

The genes are TRBV5-6 and TRBJ2-1; 12 bases are a match to TRBD2. Germline V CDR1 and CDR2: SGHDT, YYEEEE. The CDR3 length is 16 residues. V lost 2 bases, J lost 8 bases, and 8 bases stayed unmatched. The CDR3 here is CASSLELAGGPDEQFF. In DNA, the CDR3 is TGTGCCAGCAGCTTAGAACTAGCGGGGGGTCCTGATGAGCAGTTCTTC.

The rearrangement joins TRBV6-5 to TRBJ2-5; D is possibly TRBD1 (6 bases). This CDR3 comprises 15 residues. The V gene's germline CDR1 is MNHEY and CDR2 SVGAGI. V was cut by 4 bases and J by 5 bases, with 17 bases left in between. CDR3 protein: CASSSTDSNLETQYF. The CDR3 DNA follows: TGTGCCAGCAGTTCGACGGACAGTAATTTGGAGACCCAGTACTTC.